These 15 T cell receptor beta chains share one sample of origin, sequenced in a study of CD8 T cells in Susac syndrome. RNA in amounts of roughly 0.5 to 1 ug was reverse transcribed with random hexamers. TCRdb re-called the immunoSEQ multiplex PCR reads with MiXCR, one entry per CDR3 protein. The table records about 400,000 distinct CDR3 sequences, approximately 89% of them present only once. Specimen: CD8+ T cells from PBMCs. The receptors derive from a human donor with multiple sclerosis.

Only a few counts were recorded for this clonotype. J is TRBJ1-2 and V is TRBV7-9; TRBD1 is a possible D gene (5 bases). CDR1 and CDR2 from the germline V gene are SEHNR and FQNEAQ (reference sequence). This CDR3 contains 13 residues. V dropped 5 bases and J dropped 5 bases, with 12 bases sitting between them. Here the CDR3 DNA reads TGTGCCAGCAGCCCCGGGACTGAGTATGGCTACACCTTC. It translates to CASSPGTEYGYTF. The full variable domain, with the rest looked up from reference TRBV7-9 and TRBJ1-2, is DTGVSQNPRHKITKRGQNVTFRCDPISEHNRLYWYRQTLGQGPEFLTYFQNEAQLEKSRLLSDRFSAERPKGSFSTLEIQRTEQGDSAMYLCASSPGTEYGYTFGSGTRLTVV.

The CDR3 DNA follows: TGTGCCAGCAGCCCCGACAAGGAAGGGTTCACAGATACGCAGTATTTT. Translation: CASSPDKEGFTDTQYF. The gene calls are TRBV5-4 and TRBJ2-3; D is uncertain. The germline V gene encodes CDR1 SGHNT and CDR2 YYREEE (reference sequence). V lost 4 bases to trimming and J lost 2 bases, with 17 bases between them. The CDR3 sequence is 16 residues long.

This rearrangement joins TRBV7-9 to TRBJ2-5; perhaps TRBD2 as D (7 bases). The germline CDR1 and CDR2 sequences are SEHNR and FQNEAQ (reference sequence). CDR3 size: 16 residues. V lost 0 bases and J 1 base, leaving 12 bases between the germline ends. The CDR3 nucleotides read TGTGCCAGCAGCTTAGCAGGGGGGGACACCCAAGAGACCCAGTACTTC. Residues: CASSLAGGDTQETQYF.

This sequence joins TRBV15 and TRBJ2-2; D is uncertain. This CDR3 is built from 13 residues. Germline values: CDR1 LNHNV, CDR2 YYDKDF (reference sequence). The germline V and J ends were trimmed by 3 bases and 4 bases, with 6 bases remaining between them. This CDR3 is CATSSAGTGELFF. Written as DNA, the CDR3 is TGTGCCACCAGCAGCGCAGGCACCGGGGAGCTGTTTTTT.

In the case of this clonotype: A read error is likely, as this CDR3 ends without the conserved phenylalanine or tryptophan. The V and J genes are TRBV2 and TRBJ1-1; D is ambiguous. The CDR3 consists of 14 residues. The germline gives CDR1 SNHLY, CDR2 FYNNEI. Trimming shortened V by 5 bases and J by 3 bases, and 13 bases separated the two germline ends. DNA of the CDR3: TGTGCCAGCAGTCACAGTGGCGAAGACACTGAAGCTTTCCTT. It is translated as CASSHSGEDTEAFL.

The J gene is TRBJ2-3, the V gene TRBV27; maybe TRBD1 (5 bases). Germline CDR1 is MNHEY and CDR2 is SMNVEV (reference sequence). The CDR3 extends over 15 amino acids. Between the trimmed V and J ends, which lost 7 bases and 1 base, there was a span of 15 bases. The CDR3 DNA follows: TGTGCCAGCACGACTGGGGCCTCGGGCACAGATACGCAGTATTTT. Protein: CASTTGASGTDTQYF.

This clonotype was seen only a few times. The CDR3 spells CASSLGTGGPEVADTQYF. The DNA of the CDR3 is TGTGCCAGCAGCTTAGGAACAGGGGGGCCCGAAGTAGCAGATACGCAGTATTTT. The chain combines TRBV7-9 with TRBJ2-3; 8 nucleotides agree with TRBD1. The CDR3 is 18 residues long. CDR1 and CDR2 from the germline V gene are SEHNR and FQNEAQ (reference sequence). V dropped 1 base and J dropped 4; count of bases not matched to a gene: 13.

The chain recombines TRBV30 with TRBJ1-1; D is unclear. V lost 4 bases and J 0 bases, leaving 9 bases between the germline ends. The V gene's germline CDR1 is GTSNPN and CDR2 SVGIG (reference sequence). The CDR3 loop spans 13 amino acids. CDR3 nucleotide sequence: TGTGCCTGGAAACAAATCATGAACACTGAAGCTTTCTTT. Amino acids: CAWKQIMNTEAFF.

The chain recombines TRBV27 with TRBJ2-7; 12 bases are a match to TRBD1. CDR3 length: 14 residues. V gave up 5 bases and J gave up 6 bases; unmatched junction bases: 5. CDR1 is MNHEY, CDR2 SMNVEV, per germline (reference sequence). The CDR3 region is CASSPGQGALEQYF. The DNA of the CDR3 is TGTGCCAGCAGTCCGGGACAGGGGGCCCTCGAGCAGTACTTC.

CDR3 nucleotide sequence: TGCGCCAGCAGCCGGGCCCAGGGAACAAAGCACTACGAGCAGTACTTC. It codes for CASSRAQGTKHYEQYF. The chain uses TRBV4-1 and TRBJ2-7; possibly TRBD1 for D (5 bases). This CDR3 contains 16 residues. V was shortened by 4 bases and J by 3 bases, with 19 bases between the two germline ends. CDR1 and CDR2 (germline): MGHRA, YSYEKL.

There are a few counts of this clonotype. V gene TRBV30 combines with J gene TRBJ2-1; 7 nucleotides align to TRBD2. The CDR3 spans 11 residues. V shed 0 bases, J shed 14 bases, and the junction held 4 bases outside the gene matches. Germline CDR1 reads GTSNPN; CDR2 reads SVGIG (reference sequence). Here the CDR3 DNA reads TGTGCCTGGAGTGTAAACCGGGGGGAGTTCTTC. Encoded protein: CAWSVNRGEFF.

The chain recombines TRBV20-1 with TRBJ2-2; D unresolved. CDR3 length equals 13 residues. Germline CDR1 and CDR2: DFQATT and SNEGSKA (reference sequence). Trimming removed 0 bases from V and 1 base from J, with 3 bases in between. CDR3 DNA sequence: TGCAGTGCTAGAGAAGGGAACACCGGGGAGCTGTTTTTT. This encodes CSAREGNTGELFF.

The V call is TRBV20-1, the J call TRBJ2-1; 7 bases agree with TRBD2. This CDR3 contains 18 residues. CDR1 is DFQATT, CDR2 SNEGSKA, per germline (reference sequence). Unmatched junction bases numbered 13, after V lost 0 bases and J lost 2 bases. This CDR3 is CSARDLNGGSMTYNEQFF. CDR3 nucleotides: TGCAGTGCTAGAGATCTCAACGGCGGGAGTATGACCTACAATGAGCAGTTCTTC.

The CDR3 loop is CASSKEEGPSNQPQHF. The CDR3 region has the DNA TGTGCCAGCAGCAAAGAGGAGGGGCCTAGCAATCAGCCCCAGCATTTT. The rearrangement uses TRBV21-1 and TRBJ1-5. TRBV21-1 is shown as a pseudogene. This CDR3 is 16 amino acids long.

This chain connects TRBV27 to TRBJ2-7; a possible D gene is TRBD2 (6 bases). The CDR3 extends over 12 amino acids. Deletions cut 7 bases from V and 6 bases from J, with 13 bases between. In germline, CDR1 is MNHEY, CDR2 SMNVEV (reference sequence). DNA of the CDR3: TGTGCCAGCATCGGGGGAGAGAGCGAGCAGTACTTC. It codes for CASIGGESEQYF.